This is a list of T cell receptor beta chains from one sample in a study of patients and donors after allogeneic stem cell transplantation. TCRdb reanalysed the RT-PCR reads using MiXCR and keeps one entry per CDR3 protein. This table holds over 150,000 distinct CDR3 sequences, 40% to 45% found once. Sequencing used blood, either unsorted or a sorted T cell fraction (not recorded which). Receptor source: a human donor who was either an allogeneic HSCT recipient or a stem cell or donor lymphocyte infusion donor (not recorded which). It is not recorded whose cells these are; they may come from a transplant donor. Both conserved end residues are part of each CDR3. D genes are given only for firm matches. Size is omitted from some rows. Given values are once, few, many or a class for expanded clones.

D	size	V	J	CDR3	DNA
NA	few	TRBV7-2	TRBJ1-5	CASSYPGRDSNQPQHF	TGTGCCAGCAGCTACCCCGGACGGGACAGCAATCAGCCCCAGCATTTT
NA	few	TRBV5-1	TRBJ2-6	CASSPTVPRSGANVLTF	TGCGCCAGCAGCCCGACGGTTCCACGCTCTGGGGCCAACGTCCTGACTTTC
TRBD1	NA	TRBV5-1	TRBJ1-2	CASSSRQGGYGYTF	TGCGCCAGCAGCTCCAGACAGGGCGGTTATGGCTACACCTTC
NA	few	TRBV6-5	TRBJ1-4	CASSAYRPPNEKLFF	TGTGCCAGCAGTGCCTACAGGCCACCTAATGAAAAACTGTTTTTT
NA	few	TRBV3-1	TRBJ2-1	CASSQDGGFRSYNEQFF	TGTGCCAGCAGCCAAGACGGTGGCTTCAGATCCTACAATGAGCAGTTCTTC
NA	few	TRBV6-6	TRBJ1-5	CASSYLQGNQPQHF	TGTGCCAGCAGTTACCTTCAGGGAAATCAGCCCCAGCATTTT
NA	NA	TRBV21-1	TRBJ2-7	CASSTLAGAYEQYF	TGTGCCAGCAGCACACTAGCGGGAGCCTACGAGCAGTACTTC
NA	NA	TRBV7-9	TRBJ1-1	CASSLEGNPNTEAFF	TGTGCCAGCAGCCTCGAGGGGAATCCGAACACTGAAGCTTTCTTT
NA	NA	TRBV9	TRBJ2-7	CASSVAEGNYEQYF	TGTGCCAGCAGCGTAGCTGAGGGGAACTACGAGCAGTACTTC
NA	NA	TRBV4-3	TRBJ1-2	CASSQDLGASANYGYTF	TGCGCCAGCAGCCAGGACCTAGGGGCCAGCGCTAACTATGGCTACACCTTC
TRBD1	few	TRBV9	TRBJ1-1	CASSGQGAGAEAFF	TGTGCCAGCAGCGGACAGGGGGCGGGCGCTGAAGCTTTCTTT